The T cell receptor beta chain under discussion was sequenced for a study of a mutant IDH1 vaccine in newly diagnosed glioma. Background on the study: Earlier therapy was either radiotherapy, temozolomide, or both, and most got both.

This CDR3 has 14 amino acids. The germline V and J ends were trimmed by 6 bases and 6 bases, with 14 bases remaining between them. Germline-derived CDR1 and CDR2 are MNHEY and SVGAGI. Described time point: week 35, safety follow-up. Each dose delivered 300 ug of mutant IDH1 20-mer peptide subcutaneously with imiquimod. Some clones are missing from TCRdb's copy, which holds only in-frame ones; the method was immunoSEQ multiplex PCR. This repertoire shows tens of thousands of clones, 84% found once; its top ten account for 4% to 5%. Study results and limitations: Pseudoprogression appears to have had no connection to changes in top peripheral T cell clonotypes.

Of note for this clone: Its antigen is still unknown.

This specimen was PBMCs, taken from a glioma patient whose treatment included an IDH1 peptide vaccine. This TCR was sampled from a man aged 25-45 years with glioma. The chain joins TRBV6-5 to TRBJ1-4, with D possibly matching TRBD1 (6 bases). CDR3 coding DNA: TGTGCCAGCAGCCGGGGCCAGGGGTATGAAAAACTGTTTTTT. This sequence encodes CASSRGQGYEKLFF.